This entry describes one T cell receptor beta chain. TCRdb's copy holds only in-frame clones and misses some; the assay was immunoSEQ multiplex PCR. The data hold 150,000 to 200,000 clones, with more than 70% observed a single time. This sample is drawn from a study of blood T cell repertoires in COVID-19. Overall study: In each case, the material was cDNA or gDNA derived from T cells, B-cell-depleted T cells, or PBMCs.

The germline V gene encodes CDR1 KGHDR and CDR2 SFDVKD. CDR3 length: 14 amino acids. V was shortened by 7 bases and J by 6 bases, with 15 bases between the two germline ends. V is TRBV24-1 and J is TRBJ2-1; maybe TRBD2 (5 bases). The material sequenced was peripheral blood. The clonotype was recovered from a man in his fifties or sixties with acute or convalescent COVID-19. The chain's CDR3 is CATSRDGGRNEQFF. In nucleotides, the CDR3 is TGTGCCACCAGCCGGGATGGTGGTCGCAATGAGCAGTTCTTC.